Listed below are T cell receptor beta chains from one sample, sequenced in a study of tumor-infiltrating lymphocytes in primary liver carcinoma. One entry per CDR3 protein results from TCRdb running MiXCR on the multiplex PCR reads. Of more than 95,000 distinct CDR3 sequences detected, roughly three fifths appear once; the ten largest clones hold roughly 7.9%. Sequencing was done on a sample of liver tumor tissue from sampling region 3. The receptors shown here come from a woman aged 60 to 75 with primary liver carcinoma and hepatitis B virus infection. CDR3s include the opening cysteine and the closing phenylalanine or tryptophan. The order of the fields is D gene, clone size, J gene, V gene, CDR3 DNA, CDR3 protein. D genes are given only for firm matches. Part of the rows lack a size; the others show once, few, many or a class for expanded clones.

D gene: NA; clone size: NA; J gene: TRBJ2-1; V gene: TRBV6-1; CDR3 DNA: TGTGCCAGCGAATCTGGGTTTCCCTCTTACAGTGAGCAGTTCTTC; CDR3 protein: CASESGFPSYSEQFF
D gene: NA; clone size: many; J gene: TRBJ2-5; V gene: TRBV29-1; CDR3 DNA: TGCAGCGTTTGGCCCTCGGACTTC; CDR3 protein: CSVWPSDF
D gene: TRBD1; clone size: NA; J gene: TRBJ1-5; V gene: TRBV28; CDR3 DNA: TGTGCCAGCAAAAGACAGGGGCTTGGCAATCAGCCCCGGCATTTT; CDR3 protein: CASKRQGLGNQPRHF
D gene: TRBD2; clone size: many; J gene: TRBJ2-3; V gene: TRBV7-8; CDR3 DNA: TGTGCCAGCAGCCCTTTAGCGGGAGGCCCATACGGCAGGAATACGCAGTATTTT; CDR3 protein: CASSPLAGGPYGRNTQYF
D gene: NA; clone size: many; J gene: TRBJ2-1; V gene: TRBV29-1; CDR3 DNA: TGCAGCGTTGAGTGGAGTTCCTACAATGAGCAGTTCTTC; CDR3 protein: CSVEWSSYNEQFF
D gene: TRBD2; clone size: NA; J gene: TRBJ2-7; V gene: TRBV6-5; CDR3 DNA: TGTGCCAGCAGGCGCGCTTTAGGAAGCGGGAGGACTAGGGGGCAGTACTTC; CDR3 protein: CASRRALGSGRTRGQYF
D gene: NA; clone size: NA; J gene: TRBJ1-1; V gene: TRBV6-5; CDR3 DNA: TGTGCCAGCGCTTACAGGCAGGGTGTGAACATTGAAGCTATCTTT; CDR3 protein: CASAYRQGVNIEAIF
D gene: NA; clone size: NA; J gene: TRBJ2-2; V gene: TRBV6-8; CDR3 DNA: TGTGCCAGCAGTTCTCCGGGACTGGGAGCCGGCGGGGAGCTGTTTTTT; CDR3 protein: CASSSPGLGAGGELFF
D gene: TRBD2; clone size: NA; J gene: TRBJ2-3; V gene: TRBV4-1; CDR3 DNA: TGCGCCAGCATCCAAGATTTGACTAGCGGGAGTCGGGATACGCAGTGTTTT; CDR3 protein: CASIQDLTSGSRDTQCF
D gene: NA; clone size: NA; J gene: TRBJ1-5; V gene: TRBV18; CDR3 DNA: TGTGCCAGCTCACCAACCGGAAATCAGCCCCAGCATTTT; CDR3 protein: CASSPTGNQPQHF
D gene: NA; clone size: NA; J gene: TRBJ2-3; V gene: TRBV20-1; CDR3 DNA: TGCAGCATTGGGGGCAGGTTACCCACAGATACGCAGTATTTT; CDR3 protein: CSIGGRLPTDTQYF
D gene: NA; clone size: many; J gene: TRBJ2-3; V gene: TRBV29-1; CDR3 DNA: TGCAGCACCGGGGCAGGGGGCACAGATACGCAGTATTTT; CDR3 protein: CSTGAGGTDTQYF
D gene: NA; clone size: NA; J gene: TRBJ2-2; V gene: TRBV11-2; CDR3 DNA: TGTGCCGGCAGCTTAGCGGCACCAGGGCCAGGGAAGGTAAAAACCGGGGAGCTGTTTTTT; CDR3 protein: CAGSLAAPGPGKVKTGELFF
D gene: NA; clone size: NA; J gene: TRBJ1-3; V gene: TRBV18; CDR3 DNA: TGTGCCAGCTCACCTCCGGCGAGCTCTGGAAACACCATATATTTT; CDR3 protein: CASSPPASSGNTIYF
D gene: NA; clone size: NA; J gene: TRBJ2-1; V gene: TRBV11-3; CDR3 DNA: TGTGCCAGCAGCTTGGTGGGAACGGTCAATGAGCAGTTCTTC; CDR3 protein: CASSLVGTVNEQFF
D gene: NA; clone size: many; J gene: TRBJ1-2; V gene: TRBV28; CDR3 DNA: TGTGCCAGCAGTTTACCGCGGACCGGAGGCTACACCTTC; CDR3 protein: CASSLPRTGGYTF
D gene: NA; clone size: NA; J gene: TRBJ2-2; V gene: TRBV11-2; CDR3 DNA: TGTGCCAGCAGCTTAGGCATAACAGGGTCCGGGGAGCTGTTTTTT; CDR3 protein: CASSLGITGSGELFF
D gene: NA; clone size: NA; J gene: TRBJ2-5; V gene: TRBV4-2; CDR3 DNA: TGTGCCAGCAGCCCCCGAGGAGGGCGGGCCCGAGAGACCCAATACTTC; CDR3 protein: CASSPRGGRARETQYF
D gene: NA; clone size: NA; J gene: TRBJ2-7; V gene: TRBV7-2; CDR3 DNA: TGTGCCGGCAGCTTTAAAACCGCTGTGTCGTACGAGCAGTACTTC; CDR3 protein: CAGSFKTAVSYEQYF
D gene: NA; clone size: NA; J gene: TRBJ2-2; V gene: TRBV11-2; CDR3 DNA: TGTGCCAGCACCCCCCGTAGGGGGAACACCGGGGAGCTGTTTTTT; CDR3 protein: CASTPRRGNTGELFF
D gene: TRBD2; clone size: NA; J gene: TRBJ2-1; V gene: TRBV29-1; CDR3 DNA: TGCGGCGTTGAACGGCTAGCGGGAGAGGATAATGAGGCGTTCTTC; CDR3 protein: CGVERLAGEDNEAFF
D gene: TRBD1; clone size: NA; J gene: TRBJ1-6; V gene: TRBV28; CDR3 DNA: TGTGCCAGCAGTCCGGAGACAGGGGCTTATTCACCCCTCCACTTT; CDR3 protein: CASSPETGAYSPLHF
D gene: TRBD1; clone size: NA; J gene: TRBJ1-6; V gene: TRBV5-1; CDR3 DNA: TGCGCCAGCAGCTTGGGGGACAGGGGAGGAAATTCACCCCTCCACTTT; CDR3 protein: CASSLGDRGGNSPLHF
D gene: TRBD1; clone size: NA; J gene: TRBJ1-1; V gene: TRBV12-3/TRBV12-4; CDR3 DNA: TGTGCCAGTAGTTTAGGACAGGGGGCGATAGCTTTCTTT; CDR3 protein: CASSLGQGAIAFF
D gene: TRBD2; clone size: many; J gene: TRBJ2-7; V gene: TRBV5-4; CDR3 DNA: TGTGCCAGCGGCCGAGCCGCGGGAGGCGAGCAGTACTTC; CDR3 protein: CASGRAAGGEQYF
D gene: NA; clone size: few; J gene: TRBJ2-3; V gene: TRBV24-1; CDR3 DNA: TGTGCCACCAGTGATCGCTCCAGGGTTGGGGCAGATACGCAGTATTTT; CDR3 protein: CATSDRSRVGADTQYF
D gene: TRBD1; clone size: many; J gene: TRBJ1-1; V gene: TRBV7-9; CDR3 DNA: TGTGCCAGCAGCTTTTCAGCAGGGGGCACTGAAGCTTTCTTT; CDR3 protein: CASSFSAGGTEAFF
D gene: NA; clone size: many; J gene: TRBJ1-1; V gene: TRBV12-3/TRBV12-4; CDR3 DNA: TGTGCCAGCACCACAAGGGGCACTGAAGCTTTCTTT; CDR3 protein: CASTTRGTEAFF
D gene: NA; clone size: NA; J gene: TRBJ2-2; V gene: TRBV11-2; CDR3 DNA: TGTGCCAGCAGCTGGTACTGGGGGGGCGGGGGGCTGTTTTTT; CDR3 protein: CASSWYWGGGGLFF
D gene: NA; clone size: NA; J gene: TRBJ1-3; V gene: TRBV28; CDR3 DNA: TGTGCCAGCAGTCCAGGGAGCTCTGGAAACACCATATATTTT; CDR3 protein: CASSPGSSGNTIYF
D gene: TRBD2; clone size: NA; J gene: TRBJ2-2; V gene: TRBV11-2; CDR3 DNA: TGTGCCAGCAACCCCCTCCGACTAGCTTCCGTGGAGCTGTTTTTT; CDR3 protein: CASNPLRLASVELFF
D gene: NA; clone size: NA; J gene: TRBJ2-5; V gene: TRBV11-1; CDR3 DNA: TGTGTCAGCAGCTTGGGTGTACAGGTTAGAGAGACCCAGTACTTT; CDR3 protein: CVSSLGVQVRETQYF
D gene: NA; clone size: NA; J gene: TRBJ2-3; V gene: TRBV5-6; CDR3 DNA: TGTGCCAGCAGCTTTGCAGGGGTTTATACGCAGTATTTT; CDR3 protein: CASSFAGVYTQYF
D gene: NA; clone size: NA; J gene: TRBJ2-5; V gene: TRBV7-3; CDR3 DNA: TGTGCCAGCAGCTTAGGGCCTATTGGGCAAGAGACCCAGTACTTC; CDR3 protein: CASSLGPIGQETQYF
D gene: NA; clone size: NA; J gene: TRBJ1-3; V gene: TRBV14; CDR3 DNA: TGTGCCAGTAGCCAAGATCGGGAAAACACCATATATTTT; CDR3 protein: CASSQDRENTIYF
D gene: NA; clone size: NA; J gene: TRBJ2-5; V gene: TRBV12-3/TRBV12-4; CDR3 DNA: TGTGCCAGCAGTTCAAAGGGGAAAGAGACCCAGTATTTC; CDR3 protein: CASSSKGKETQYF
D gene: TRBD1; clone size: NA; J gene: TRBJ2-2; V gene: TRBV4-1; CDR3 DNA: TGCGCCTGCAGCCAAGAAGCGGGACAGGGCGCCGGGGAGCTCTTTTTT; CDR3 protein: CACSQEAGQGAGELFF
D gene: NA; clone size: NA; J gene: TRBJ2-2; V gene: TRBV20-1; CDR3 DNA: TGCAGTGCTCTTCCAGGGTTGACCGGGGAGCTGTTTTTT; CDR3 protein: CSALPGLTGELFF
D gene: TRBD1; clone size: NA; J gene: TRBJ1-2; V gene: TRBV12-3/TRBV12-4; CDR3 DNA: TGTGCCAGCGGATGGACAGGGGCCCCTAACTATGGCTACACCTTC; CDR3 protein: CASGWTGAPNYGYTF
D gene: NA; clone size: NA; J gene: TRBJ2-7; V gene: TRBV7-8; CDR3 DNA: TGTGCCAGCAGCCGGACAGCCTCCACCCACGAGCAATACTTC; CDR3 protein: CASSRTASTHEQYF
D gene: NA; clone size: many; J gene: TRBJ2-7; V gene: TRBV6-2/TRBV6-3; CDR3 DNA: TGTGCCAGCAGCTCCGTGGAGGTTGGCAGGGCAAACTACGAGCAGTACTTC; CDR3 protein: CASSSVEVGRANYEQYF
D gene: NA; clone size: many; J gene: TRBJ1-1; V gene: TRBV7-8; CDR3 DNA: TGTGCCAGCAGCTTAGGTCTCGGACTTTCGAACACTGAAGCTTTCTTT; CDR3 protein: CASSLGLGLSNTEAFF
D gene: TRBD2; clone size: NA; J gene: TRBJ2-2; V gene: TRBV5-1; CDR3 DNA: TGCGCCAGCAGCTCCGGGACTAGCGGGGAGAACACCGGGGAGCTGTTTTTT; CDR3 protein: CASSSGTSGENTGELFF
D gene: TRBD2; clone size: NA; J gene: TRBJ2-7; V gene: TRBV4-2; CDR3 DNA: TGTGCCAGCAGTCAAGACCGGACTAGCTTTTACGAGCTGTACTTC; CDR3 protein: CASSQDRTSFYELYF
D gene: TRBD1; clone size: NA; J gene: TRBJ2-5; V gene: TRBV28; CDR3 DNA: TGTGCCAGCAACAGGGGACCTGGCCAAGAGACCCAGTACTTC; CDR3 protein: CASNRGPGQETQYF
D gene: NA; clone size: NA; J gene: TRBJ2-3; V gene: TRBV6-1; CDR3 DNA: TGTGCCAGCAGTTCAGGGGCTTTGGGCAATCAGCCCCAGTATTTT; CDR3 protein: CASSSGALGNQPQYF
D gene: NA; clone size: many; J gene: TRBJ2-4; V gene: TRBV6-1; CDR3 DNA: TGTGCCAGCAGTGATTACGGGGCGATTGGTATCATTCAGTACTTC; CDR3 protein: CASSDYGAIGIIQYF
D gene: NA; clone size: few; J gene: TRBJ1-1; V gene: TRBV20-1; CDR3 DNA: TGCAGTGCTAGACGTACAATGAACACTGAAGCTTTCTTT; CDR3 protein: CSARRTMNTEAFF
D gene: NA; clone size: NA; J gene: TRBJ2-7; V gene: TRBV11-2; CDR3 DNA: TGTGTCAGCGGCTTAGAAGGAGGCCCCCACGAGCAGTACTTC; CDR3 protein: CVSGLEGGPHEQYF
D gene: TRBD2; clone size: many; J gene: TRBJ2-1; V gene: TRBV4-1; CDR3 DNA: TGCGCCAGCAGCCAGGAGCGACTAGCGGGAGGCCGTCTCTACAATGAGCAGTTCTTC; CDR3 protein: CASSQERLAGGRLYNEQFF
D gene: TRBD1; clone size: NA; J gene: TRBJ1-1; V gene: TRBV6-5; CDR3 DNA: TGTGCCAGTAGTACCGGGACAGGGTTGACTGACGCTTTCTTT; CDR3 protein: CASSTGTGLTDAFF
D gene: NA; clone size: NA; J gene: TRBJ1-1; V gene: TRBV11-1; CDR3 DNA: TGTGCCAGCAGCCCAATGTCCCTGAACACTGGAGTTTTCTTT; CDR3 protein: CASSPMSLNTGVFF
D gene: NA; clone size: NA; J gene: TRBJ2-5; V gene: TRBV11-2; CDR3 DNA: TGCGCCAGCAGCTTATATGGGCGGACCCAGTACTTC; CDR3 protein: CASSLYGRTQYF